This T cell receptor (beta chain) comes out of a study of T cells in Graves' hyperthyroidism and ophthalmopathy (dated by TCRdb to between 2018 and 2020). In the study overall: Peripheral blood was collected at initial diagnosis, before any treatment. To identify TCR V-J signatures that set the groups apart, the researchers used a discovery cohort of 100 patients, made up of 40 to 45 with Graves' ophthalmopathy and some 58 with stable Graves' hyperthyroidism. Prospective prediction of ophthalmopathy was tested in an independent validation cohort consisting of some 19 hyperthyroidism patients and 15 to 17 patients who later progressed to ophthalmopathy. The 75 to 100 discovery patients were divided at random into training and test sets in a 7:3 ratio. In addition, the study compared T-cell repertoires in thyroid tissue and in blood from a handful of Graves' hyperthyroidism patients. Once sampling was done, hyperthyroidism patients were given methimazole at a starting dose of 30 mg daily, whereas ophthalmopathy patients were given high-dose intravenous methylprednisolone. The paper describes TCR Vbeta CDR3 sequencing of fewer than 150 peripheral blood samples, made up of 43 ophthalmopathy patients, roughly 75 hyperthyroidism patients and roughly 17 progressor patients.

Trimming at the junction amounts to 7 bases on V and 1 base on J, and the germline ends lie 22 bases apart. From the cysteine up to the phenylalanine, the CDR3 has a length of 17 residues. The only DNA kept is the CDR3, 51 bases in frame from the first base. Moderately to severely active disease, a Clinical Activity Score of at least 3, a NOSPECS grade of at least 4, and a duration under 3 months were present in ophthalmopathy patients. Patients with uncontrolled infections, other autoimmune diseases, pregnancy or lactation were excluded. Diagnoses relied on clinical symptoms, serum thyroxine and TRAb, thyroid ultrasound and orbital computed tomography. PBMCs were isolated from about 9.2 ml of fresh peripheral blood by Ficoll-Paque density gradient centrifugation. Total RNA was extracted using Trizol reagent, and RNA quality was assessed on an Agilent 2100 Bioanalyzer. Here is what the overall study found, with its caveats: No statistical method was used to set the sample size in advance, and investigators knew the group allocation. Most expanded thyroid clonotypes (frequency above 0.001) were also detected in blood, a finding suggesting that blood repertoires may reflect thyroid immune responses. In cross-validation, a model built on a 13 V-J signature told ophthalmopathy apart from stable hyperthyroidism with approximately 90% sensitivity and around 83% specificity, and in testing the same model reached 80%/75%. In validation, progression to ophthalmopathy was predicted by the model with roughly 69% sensitivity and nearly 75% specificity, a median of around 6.5 months before onset.

This clonotype was counted ten times or more. What antigen it recognizes has not been identified. Base-call qualities are not available, and no considerably larger clone is one nucleotide away. Amplification of TCR beta CDR3 regions was carried out from RNA transcripts. The TCR CDR3 was subjected to a first round of RT-PCR using the HTBI primer set and the Qiagen OneStep RT-PCR kit. The libraries were constructed in a second round of multiplex PCR and then size-selected and purified. Paired-end sequencing of the libraries was performed with 100 bp reads on an Illumina HiSeq2000. The paper's processing steps were these. Raw data were processed with SOAPnuke, discarding reads with adapters, uncalled bases, mean Phred below 15, or no exact constant-primer or identifier match. COPE v1.2.5 was used to merge high-quality paired reads, and clonotypes were defined as unique nucleotide sequences. Clonotypes were aligned to IMGT TRBV, TRBD and TRBJ reference segments using MiTCR v1.1. The analysis included only V-J combinations with a frequency above 0.0001, which together covered approximately 99% of the repertoires. The TCS score was defined as the ratio of F50 (clonal expansion) to E x V (chaos), calculated using BLOSUM62-based TCRdist between CDR3 peptides within each V-J. Welch's t-statistics and random forest reduced 500 to 650 V-J features to roughly 13, which were used in a naive Bayes classifier (R e1071). TCRdb's own reprocessing of the public reads used fastp at Q25 and MiXCR and kept productive beta chains. Rows with one shared CDR3 protein collapse into an entry with the most common genes and DNA. TCRdb's processing, not the study's, gives the V and J calls here. The table for this sample lists roughly 600,000 distinct CDR3 sequences; 14% of them were counted only once. The ten biggest clones cover approximately 13% of the sample.

The receptor chain draws on TRBV12-3 or TRBV12-4 and TRBJ1-2; possibly the D gene is TRBD1, per 5 matching bases. Sequences were obtained from blood. This receptor was identified in a woman between 50 and 59 years old with Graves' ophthalmopathy. The nucleotides are TGTGCCAGCACTGACACAGGATCTCATTACTTTAACTATGGCTACACCTTC. This encodes CASTDTGSHYFNYGYTF.